This TCR beta chain comes out of a study of T cell responses to AZD1222 COVID-19 vaccine. Overall study findings and caveats: Along spike, vaccine-associated CD4 TCRs were found throughout, with dominance at 160-218 and 743-854.

The V gene's germline CDR1 is SQVTM and CDR2 ANQGSEA. The V end lost 3 bases, the J end lost 2 bases, and 7 bases lay between the germline ends. There are 12 residues in the CDR3. In the case of this clone: The antigen remains unidentified.

TCRdb keeps only in-frame clones here, not all; method: immunoSEQ multiplex PCR. The top ten hold over 3% of the sample, which has fewer than 150,000 clones, approximately 90% seen once. The sequence was obtained from an adult who received the AZD1222 COVID-19 vaccine. The chain uses TRBV29-1 and TRBJ2-5, with D perhaps matching TRBD1 (6 bases). Sequencing used peripheral blood, obtained 28 days after the second AZD1222 dose. The CDR3 reads CSVDGQQETQYF. The CDR3 DNA reads TGCAGCGTTGATGGACAGCAAGAGACCCAGTACTTC. Variable domain in full (rest from reference TRBV29-1 and TRBJ2-5): SAVISQKPSRDICQRGTSLTIQCQVDSQVTMMFWYRQQPGQSLTLIATANQGSEATYESGFVIDKFPISRPNLTFSTLTVSNMSPEDSSIYLCSVDGQQETQYFGPGTRLLVL.